This record covers a single T cell receptor beta chain. What it recognizes is unknown. The protocol was immunoSEQ multiplex PCR, while the TCRdb copy is restricted to in-frame clones and leaves out a portion. The sample lists 150,000 to 200,000 clones; around 92% were seen once. These data belong to a study of T cell responses to AZD1222 COVID-19 vaccine. Study-wide results and caveats: The sample set comprised mostly white British donors with more females, and clonal diversity was possibly underestimated. Spike-specific TCR repertoires showed rising breadth and depth after two AZD1222 doses. Seropositive at baseline were only a handful of AZD1222 recipients.

This CDR3 region has 12 residues. V was clipped by 6 bases and J by 7 bases, with 10 bases between them. CDR1 SGHTA and CDR2 FQGNSA come from the germline V gene. The sequencing used peripheral blood, collected on day 0 of AZD1222 vaccination. This receptor was identified in an adult in good health. The rearrangement links TRBV7-2 to TRBJ2-1; D gene unclear. The CDR3 region has the DNA TGTGCCAGCAGACCCCCCGGGAATGAGCAGTTCTTC. Its translation: CASRPPGNEQFF.